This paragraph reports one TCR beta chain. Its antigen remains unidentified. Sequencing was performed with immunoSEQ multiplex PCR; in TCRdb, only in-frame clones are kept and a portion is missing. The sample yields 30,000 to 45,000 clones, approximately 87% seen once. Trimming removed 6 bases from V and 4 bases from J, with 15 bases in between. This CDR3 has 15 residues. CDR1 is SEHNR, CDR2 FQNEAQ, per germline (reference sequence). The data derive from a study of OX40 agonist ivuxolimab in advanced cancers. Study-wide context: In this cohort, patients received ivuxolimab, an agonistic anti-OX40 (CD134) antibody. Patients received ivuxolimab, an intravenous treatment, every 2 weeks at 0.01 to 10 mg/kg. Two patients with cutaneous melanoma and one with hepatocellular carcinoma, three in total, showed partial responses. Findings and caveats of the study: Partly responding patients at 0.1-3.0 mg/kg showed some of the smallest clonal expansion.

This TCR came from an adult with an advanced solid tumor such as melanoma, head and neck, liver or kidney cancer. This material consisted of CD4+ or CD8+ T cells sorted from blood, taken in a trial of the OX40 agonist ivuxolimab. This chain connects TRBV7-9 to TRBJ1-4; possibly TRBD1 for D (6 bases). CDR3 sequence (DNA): TGTGCCAGCAGTCTCACGGGGGCGGGTAATGAAAAACTGTTTTTT. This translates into CASSLTGAGNEKLFF. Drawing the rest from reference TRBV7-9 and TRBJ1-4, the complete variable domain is DTGVSQNPRHKITKRGQNVTFRCDPISEHNRLYWYRQTLGQGPEFLTYFQNEAQLEKSRLLSDRFSAERPKGSFSTLEIQRTEQGDSAMYLCASSLTGAGNEKLFFGSGTQLSVL.